Following are 2 T cell receptor beta chains from one sample sequenced in a study of control samples from healthy donors and cancer patients. Here immunoSEQ multiplex PCR was the method, and the copy in TCRdb shows in-frame clones only, minus some. Among tens of thousands of clones listed, around 93% were seen once. The sample comprised PBMCs. The receptors derive from a young man with colorectal cancer.

This rearrangement joins TRBV15 to TRBJ2-2; D possibly uses TRBD1 or TRBD2 (5 bases each). V was pared by 0 bases and J by 6 bases, with 8 bases between. This CDR3 is built from 14 residues. Germline V CDR1 and CDR2: LNHNV, YYDKDF (reference sequence). This CDR3 is CATSRDVGAGELFF. CDR3 sequence (DNA): TGTGCCACCAGCAGAGATGTGGGGGCCGGGGAGCTGTTTTTT.

The rearrangement uses TRBV10-3 and TRBJ2-7, with D maybe TRBD2 (5 bases). CDR1 is ENHRY and CDR2 is SYGVKD in the germline V gene. There are 14 residues in the CDR3. Trimming pared 2 bases from V and 2 bases from J, leaving 10 bases between. The CDR3 sequence is CAISENPGTYEQYF. CDR3 DNA: TGTGCCATCAGTGAGAATCCGGGGACCTACGAGCAGTACTTC.